Presented here are 27 T cell receptor beta chains from one specimen sequenced in a study of T cell repertoires in cytomegalovirus infection. TCRdb reanalysed the reads using MiXCR and keeps one entry per CDR3 protein. The sample has fewer than 1,000,000 distinct CDR3 sequences, approximately 30% seen once; the top ten hold roughly an eighth. Which antigens these TCRs recognize remains unknown. Sequences were derived from cultured CD8+ T cells from PBMCs, sampled from culture after CMV antigen stimulation. These receptors originate from a human donor in good health (CMV status not recorded). Some clones in this sample may be carry-over from other donors' samples.

With regard to this clonotype: The junction departs from the called germline gene at one end, perhaps through a read error. This chain's CDR3 is CASSGTNRSHTDMQYF. CDR3 coding DNA: TGCGCCAGCAGCGGTACCAACAGGTCGCACACAGATATGCAGTATTTT. The J gene is TRBJ2-3, the V gene TRBV5-1; D perhaps matches TRBD1 (5 bases). The CDR3 spans 16 residues. Germline V CDR1 and CDR2: SGHRS, YFSETQ.

The chain employs TRBV5-1 and TRBJ2-7, with 10 bases that match TRBD1. The CDR3 runs 14 residues. V shed 0 bases, J shed 7 bases, and the junction held 4 bases outside the gene matches. Germline V CDR1 and CDR2: SGHRS, YFSETQ. The CDR3 loop reads CASSLGQGAEEQYV. The CDR3 nucleotides read TGCGCCAGCAGCTTGGGACAGGGGGCAGAAGAGCAGTACGTC.

The table lists this clonotype with a few counts. V and J are TRBV7-8 and TRBJ2-1; D may be TRBD1 (5 bases). Trimming stripped 5 bases from V and 4 bases from J, with 12 bases between. This CDR3 has 14 residues. Looked up from germline, CDR1 is SGHVS and CDR2 is FQNEAQ. Here the CDR3 DNA reads TGTGCCAGCAGCCTCGGACACACGTACAATGAGCAGTTCTTC. Translated, it gives CASSLGHTYNEQFF.

This clonotype was counted at least ten times. V is TRBV7-6 and J is TRBJ2-2, with 8 bases matching TRBD1. CDR1 and CDR2 (germline): SGHVS, FNYEAQ. J gave up 5 bases and V 5 bases, and 4 bases lay outside the gene matches. The CDR3 loop spans 14 amino acids. The CDR3, as DNA: TGTGCCAGCAGCATTTGGACAGGGACCGGGGAGCTGTTTTTT. Translating it yields CASSIWTGTGELFF.

There are a few counts of this clonotype. The chain links TRBV11-3 to TRBJ2-1, with a possible D match to TRBD2 (5 bases). The V and J ends lost 0 bases and 0 bases respectively, with 9 bases between them. CDR1 is SGHNT and CDR2 is YENEEA in the germline V gene. The CDR3 consists of 16 residues. CDR3 protein: CASSLDVGSSYNEQFF. The CDR3 DNA reads TGTGCCAGCAGCTTAGATGTGGGGAGCTCCTACAATGAGCAGTTCTTC.

The V call is TRBV4-1, the J call TRBJ1-2, with 8 bases identical to TRBD1. Germline lookup yields CDR1 MGHRA and CDR2 YSYEKL. This CDR3 has 18 amino acids. V trimming: 3 bases; J trimming: 5 bases; junction bases outside the gene matches: 17. The CDR3 here is CASSHTGGVTTIGYGYTF. The CDR3 nucleotides are TGCGCCAGCAGCCACACAGGGGGTGTAACGACGATAGGGTATGGCTACACCTTC.

Only a few counts were recorded for this clonotype. The rearrangement links TRBV10-3 to TRBJ2-3, with a tentative D call TRBD2 (6 bases). CDR3 length: 17 residues. The germline V gene has CDR1 ENHRY and CDR2 SYGVKD. Trimming took off 3 bases at V and 1 base at J, with 17 bases between the two ends. The CDR3 here is CAISDLGPGEGTDTQYF. In DNA form, the CDR3 reads TGTGCCATCAGTGACCTTGGGCCGGGGGAAGGCACAGATACGCAGTATTTT.

This clonotype has only a few counts. The V gene is TRBV9, the J gene TRBJ2-2; TRBD1 is a possible D gene (6 bases). CDR1 SGDLS and CDR2 YYNGEE come from the germline V gene. Trimming pared 0 bases from V and 1 base from J, leaving 10 bases between. The CDR3 is 16 residues long. This CDR3 reads CASSVDEGGNTGELFF. CDR3 sequence (DNA): TGTGCCAGCAGCGTAGACGAAGGGGGGAACACCGGGGAGCTGTTTTTT.

This rearrangement joins TRBV27 to TRBJ1-6; the D gene is possibly TRBD1 (5 bases). Trimming took off 2 bases at V and 10 bases at J, with 9 bases between the two ends. CDR1 is MNHEY, CDR2 SMNVEV, per germline (reference sequence). The CDR3 contains 13 residues. CDR3 in amino acids: CASSLGAQSPLHF. Written as DNA, the CDR3 is TGTGCCAGCAGTTTAGGGGCACAGTCACCCCTCCACTTT.

This clonotype was seen a handful of times. The J gene is TRBJ2-5, the V gene TRBV7-6, with 11 bases matching TRBD2. Per the germline V gene, CDR1 is SGHVS and CDR2 is FNYEAQ. The J segment lost 2 bases and the V segment lost 5 bases, leaving 4 bases of the junction unmatched. This CDR3 has 15 amino acids. CDR3 loop: CASSPGLAEQETQYF. The CDR3 DNA follows: TGTGCCAGCAGCCCGGGACTAGCGGAGCAAGAGACCCAGTACTTC.

The rearrangement links TRBV20-1 to TRBJ2-7, with 7 bases aligning to TRBD1. From germline, CDR1 is DFQATT and CDR2 SNEGSKA (reference sequence). This CDR3 is built from 16 residues. Losses at the gene ends were 0 bases for V and 4 bases for J; bases not matched to a gene: 12. The CDR3 sequence: CSAREFQDREIYEQYF. The CDR3 nucleotides read TGCAGTGCTAGAGAATTCCAAGACAGGGAGATTTACGAGCAGTACTTC.

The chain is built from TRBV23-1 and TRBJ1-2; 10 bases map to TRBD1. TRBV23-1 is flagged as an ORF with uncertain function. The CDR3 runs 14 residues. The V segment lost 0 bases and the J segment 10 bases; nucleotides outside the gene matches: 5. The CDR3 loop is CASSQSDRGKDYTF. The DNA of the CDR3 is TGCGCCAGCAGTCAATCGGACAGGGGGAAGGACTACACCTTC.

This clonotype was observed a few times. In DNA form, the CDR3 reads TGTGCCAGCAGCTTGGGGACGGTTCTGGATTCACCCCTCCACTTT. Its protein is CASSLGTVLDSPLHF. The rearrangement links TRBV5-6 to TRBJ1-6; D uncertain. CDR1 SGHDT and CDR2 YYEEEE come from the germline V gene. V was pared by 0 bases and J by 8 bases, with 12 bases between. This CDR3 comprises 15 residues.

This sequence joins TRBV4-1 and TRBJ1-5; D call uncertain. There are 15 residues in the CDR3. V lost 0 bases and J 6 bases, leaving 12 bases between the germline ends. CDR1 MGHRA and CDR2 YSYEKL come from the germline V gene. The CDR3 DNA is TGCGCCAGCAGCCAAGAAAGGAGCGGGAGTCAGCCCCAGCATTTT. It specifies CASSQERSGSQPQHF.

The rearrangement joins TRBV19 to TRBJ2-1; 10 bases map to TRBD1. This CDR3 region has 19 residues. Unmatched junction bases numbered 12, after V lost 4 bases and J lost 0 bases. Per the germline V gene, CDR1 is LNHDA and CDR2 is SQIVND (reference sequence). In DNA form, the CDR3 reads TGTGCCAGTAGTAACCGGGACAGGGGTCGGGTTAGCTCCTACAATGAGCAGTTCTTC. This sequence encodes CASSNRDRGRVSSYNEQFF.

In this sample, this clonotype turned up a few times. The V call is TRBV6-1, the J call TRBJ1-2, with D possibly matching TRBD1 (6 bases). The ends were cut back, 2 bases at V and 6 bases at J, with 16 bases in the middle. Germline lookup yields CDR1 MNHNS and CDR2 SASEGT. The CDR3 contains 15 residues. The CDR3 DNA reads as TGTGCCAGCAGTGAACCCGAGGGGGGGGCAAATGGCTACACCTTC. It yields the protein CASSEPEGGANGYTF.

Of note for this clonotype: One end of the junction varies from germline; a read error may be responsible. This chain links TRBV7-9 with TRBJ2-2; D not resolved. The CDR3 has 16 residues. CDR1 and CDR2 (germline): SEHNR, FQNEAQ (reference sequence). The CDR3 spells CASSSLGTENTRELFF. CDR3 bases: TGTGCCAGCAGCTCACTGGGCACAGAGAACACCAGGGAGCTGTTTTTT. The variable domain in full, with the rest retrieved from reference TRBV7-9 and TRBJ2-2, is DTGVSQNPRHKITKRGQNVTFRCDPISEHNRLYWYRQTLGQGPEFLTYFQNEAQLEKSRLLSDRFSAERPKGSFSTLEIQRTEQGDSAMYLCASSSLGTENTRELFFGEGSRLTVL.

This chain links TRBV14 with TRBJ2-7; 10 bases are a match to TRBD1. J gave up 5 bases and V 0 bases, and 10 bases lay outside the gene matches. The CDR3 is made up of 17 amino acids. CDR1 is SGHDN, CDR2 FVKESK, per germline. The CDR3: CASSQENGPGTGDEQYF. The CDR3 DNA reads as TGTGCCAGCAGCCAAGAGAACGGTCCCGGGACAGGGGACGAGCAGTACTTC.

At least ten counts were recorded for this clonotype. The rearrangement uses TRBV7-2 and TRBJ2-1, with D maybe TRBD2 (5 bases). This CDR3 contains 14 residues. Germline-derived CDR1 and CDR2 are SGHTA and FQGNSA. V gave up 8 bases and J gave up 2 bases, with 13 bases separating them. The DNA for the CDR3 is TGTGCCAGCTGGGAGCCCGCTACCTACAATGAGCAGTTCTTC. Protein product: CASWEPATYNEQFF.

This clonotype occurred a few times. The chain links TRBV12-3 or TRBV12-4 to TRBJ2-1, with 9 bases matching TRBD2. The CDR3 is 15 amino acids. With V trimmed by 5 bases and J by 6 bases, 8 bases remained unmatched. CDR3: CASSLSGGPGNEQFF. In nucleotides, the CDR3 is TGTGCCAGCAGTCTGAGCGGGGGGCCCGGCAATGAGCAGTTCTTC.

The chain uses TRBV6-6 and TRBJ2-5; 9 nucleotides agree with TRBD1. CDR1 MNHNY and CDR2 SVGAGI come from the germline V gene (reference sequence). The CDR3 has 17 amino acids. V lost 2 bases, J lost 4 bases, and 11 bases stayed unmatched. Here the CDR3 DNA reads TGTGCCAGCAGTTACCGTACCCGGACAGGGGAGGGAGAGACCCAGTACTTC. As protein: CASSYRTRTGEGETQYF.

This chain joins TRBV7-9 and TRBJ1-2, with 8 bases lining up with TRBD1. Germline CDR1 SEHNR, CDR2 FQNEAQ (reference sequence). The CDR3 covers 13 residues. Trimming at V came to 5 bases and at J to 4 bases, leaving 3 bases not matched to a gene. The CDR3 bases are TGTGCCAGCAGCCCAGGGGGCTTCTATGGCTACACCTTC. Its translation: CASSPGGFYGYTF.

This clonotype was seen ten or more times. This sequence joins TRBV12-5 and TRBJ1-1; tentatively, D is TRBD1 (5 bases). Germline CDR1 LGHNT, CDR2 FRNRAP. V was cut by 3 bases and J by 2 bases, with 16 bases left in between. CDR3 length: 16 residues. The CDR3 DNA follows: TGTGCTAGTGGTTTTGGGGGAGGCAGCCGAAACACTGAAGCTTTCTTT. It is translated as CASGFGGGSRNTEAFF.

The chain links TRBV6-5 to TRBJ2-5; D perhaps matches TRBD2 (6 bases). CDR1 is MNHEY and CDR2 is SVGAGI in the germline V gene. Trimming cost V 6 bases and J 2 bases, with 13 bases left between them. The CDR3 is made up of 14 amino acids. CDR3 sequence: CASSIGTLQETQYF. CDR3 bases: TGTGCCAGCAGCATCGGGACTTTACAAGAGACCCAGTACTTC.

The chain has TRBV7-4 and TRBJ1-1; 7 nucleotides align to TRBD1. V lost 1 base, J lost 4 bases, and 6 bases stayed unmatched. This CDR3 is built from 15 residues. Germline V gene lookup returns CDR1 SGHVT and CDR2 SQSDAQ. CDR3 residues: CASSLGGGLGTEAFF. Written as DNA, the CDR3 is TGTGCCAGCAGCTTAGGAGGGGGCTTAGGCACTGAAGCTTTCTTT.

This chain connects TRBV19 to TRBJ1-2; no clear D. Trimming cost V 7 bases and J 8 bases, with 14 bases left between them. The CDR3 has 12 residues. Per germline, CDR1 LNHDA and CDR2 SQIVND (reference sequence). The CDR3 is CASTPSRVGYTF. CDR3 DNA sequence: TGTGCCAGTACCCCCTCGCGTGTCGGCTACACCTTC. Filled out from reference TRBV19 and TRBJ1-2, the complete variable domain reads DGGITQSPKYLFRKEGQNVTLSCEQNLNHDAMYWYRQDPGQGLRLIYYSQIVNDFQKGDIAEGYSVSREKKESFPLTVTSAQKNPTAFYLCASTPSRVGYTFGSGTRLTVV.

There are many counts of this clonotype. The gene calls are TRBV7-8 and TRBJ2-7; D remains unclear. The CDR3 sequence is 12 residues long. Germline V gene lookup returns CDR1 SGHVS and CDR2 FQNEAQ. Between the trimmed V and J ends, which lost 7 bases and 2 bases, there was a span of 9 bases. CDR3 sequence reads: CASKGAAYEQYV. The CDR3 DNA reads TGTGCCAGCAAGGGTGCAGCCTACGAGCAGTACGTC.